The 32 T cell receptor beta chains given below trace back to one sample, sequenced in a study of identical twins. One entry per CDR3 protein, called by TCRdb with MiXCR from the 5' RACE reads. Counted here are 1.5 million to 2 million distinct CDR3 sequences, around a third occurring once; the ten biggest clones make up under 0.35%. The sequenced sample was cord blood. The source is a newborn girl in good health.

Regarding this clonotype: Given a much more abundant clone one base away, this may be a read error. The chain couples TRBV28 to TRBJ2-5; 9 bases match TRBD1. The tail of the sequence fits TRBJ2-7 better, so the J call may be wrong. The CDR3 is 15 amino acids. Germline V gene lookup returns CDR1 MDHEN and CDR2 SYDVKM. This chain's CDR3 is CTSSAPGTGSYEQYF. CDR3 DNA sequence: TGTACCAGCAGTGCCCCCGGGACAGGGTCCTACGAGCAGTACTTC.

CDR3 protein: CSARVPAGQETQYF. CDR3 in DNA: TGCAGTGCTAGAGTTCCGGCCGGACAAGAGACCCAGTACTTC. The J gene is TRBJ2-7, the V gene TRBV20-1; D not certain. The DNA end favors TRBJ2-5, so the J call may be wrong. The CDR3 is 14 residues long. CDR1 DFQATT and CDR2 SNEGSKA come from the germline V gene (reference sequence).

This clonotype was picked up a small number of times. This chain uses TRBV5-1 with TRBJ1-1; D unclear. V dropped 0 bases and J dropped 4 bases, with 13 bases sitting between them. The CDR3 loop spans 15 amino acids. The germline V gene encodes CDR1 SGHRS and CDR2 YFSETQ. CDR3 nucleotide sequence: TGCGCCAGCAGCTTGGGGGTGAGGGAGGTCACTGAAGCTTTCTTT. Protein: CASSLGVREVTEAFF.

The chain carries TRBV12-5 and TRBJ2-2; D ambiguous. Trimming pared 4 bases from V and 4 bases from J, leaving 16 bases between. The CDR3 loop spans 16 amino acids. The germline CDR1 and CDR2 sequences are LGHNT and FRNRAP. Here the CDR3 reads CASGYRRPDFTGELFF. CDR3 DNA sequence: TGTGCTAGTGGTTACCGACGGCCTGACTTCACCGGGGAGCTGTTTTTT.

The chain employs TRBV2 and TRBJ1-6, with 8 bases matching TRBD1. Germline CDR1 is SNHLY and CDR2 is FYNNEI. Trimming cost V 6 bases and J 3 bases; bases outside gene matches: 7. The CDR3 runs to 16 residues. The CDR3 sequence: CASRARTGNYNSPLHF. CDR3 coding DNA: TGTGCCAGCAGAGCTAGGACAGGGAACTATAATTCACCCCTCCACTTT.

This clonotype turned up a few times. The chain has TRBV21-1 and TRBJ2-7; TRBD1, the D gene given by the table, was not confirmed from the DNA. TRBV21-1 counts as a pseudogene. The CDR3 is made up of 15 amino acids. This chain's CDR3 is CASSKDRGHSYEQYF. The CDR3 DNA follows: TGTGCCAGCAGCAAGGACAGGGGCCATTCCTACGAGCAGTACTTC.

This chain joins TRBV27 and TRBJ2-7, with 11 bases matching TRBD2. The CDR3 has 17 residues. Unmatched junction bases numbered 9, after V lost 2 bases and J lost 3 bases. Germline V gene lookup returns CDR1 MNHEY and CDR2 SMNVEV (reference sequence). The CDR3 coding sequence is TGTGCCAGCAGTTTACCCCACCGACTAGCGGGGTTCTACGAGCAGTACTTC. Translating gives CASSLPHRLAGFYEQYF.

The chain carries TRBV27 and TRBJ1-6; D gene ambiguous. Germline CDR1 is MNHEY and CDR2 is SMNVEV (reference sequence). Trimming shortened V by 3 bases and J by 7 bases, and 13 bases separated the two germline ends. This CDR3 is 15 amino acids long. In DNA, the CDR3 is TGTGCCAGCAGTTTGGAACTGTCTCTCAATTCACCCCTCCACTTT. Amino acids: CASSLELSLNSPLHF.

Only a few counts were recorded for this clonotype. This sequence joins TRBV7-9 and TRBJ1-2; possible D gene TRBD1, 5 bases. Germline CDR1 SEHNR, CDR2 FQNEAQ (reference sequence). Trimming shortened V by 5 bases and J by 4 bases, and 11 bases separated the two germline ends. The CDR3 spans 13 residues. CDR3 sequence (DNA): TGTGCCAGCAGCCACGGGGCGACCTATGGCTACACCTTC. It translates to CASSHGATYGYTF.

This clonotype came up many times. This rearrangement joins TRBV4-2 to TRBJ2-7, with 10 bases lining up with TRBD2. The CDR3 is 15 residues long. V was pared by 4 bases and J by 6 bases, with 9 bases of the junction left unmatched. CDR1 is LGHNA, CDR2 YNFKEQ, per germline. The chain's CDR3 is CASSLFPGLAREQYF. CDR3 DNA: TGTGCCAGCAGCCTGTTTCCGGGACTAGCGCGCGAGCAGTACTTC.

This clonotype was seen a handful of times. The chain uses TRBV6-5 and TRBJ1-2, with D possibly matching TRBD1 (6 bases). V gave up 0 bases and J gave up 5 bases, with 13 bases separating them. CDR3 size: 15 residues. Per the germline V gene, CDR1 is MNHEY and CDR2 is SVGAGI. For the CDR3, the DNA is TGTGCCAGCAGTTACTCAGGCAGGGGCAATTATGGCTACACCTTC. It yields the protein CASSYSGRGNYGYTF.

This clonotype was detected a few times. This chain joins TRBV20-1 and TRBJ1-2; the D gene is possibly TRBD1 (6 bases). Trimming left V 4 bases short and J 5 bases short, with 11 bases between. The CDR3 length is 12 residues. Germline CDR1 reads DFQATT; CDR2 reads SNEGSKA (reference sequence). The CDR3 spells CSATLTGYGYTF. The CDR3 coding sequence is TGCAGTGCTACCCTAACAGGGTATGGCTACACCTTC.

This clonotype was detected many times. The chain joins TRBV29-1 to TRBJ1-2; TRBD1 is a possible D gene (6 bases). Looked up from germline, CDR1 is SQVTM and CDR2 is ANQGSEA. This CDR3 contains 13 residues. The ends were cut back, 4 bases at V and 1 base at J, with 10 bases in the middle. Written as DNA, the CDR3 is TGCAGCGTTGCAAGGGGGGTTAACTATGGCTACACCTTC. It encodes CSVARGVNYGYTF.

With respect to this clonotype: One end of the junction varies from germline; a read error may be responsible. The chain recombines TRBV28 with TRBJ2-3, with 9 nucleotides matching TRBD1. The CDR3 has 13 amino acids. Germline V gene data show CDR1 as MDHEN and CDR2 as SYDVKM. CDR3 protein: CASSPGQGLSQCF. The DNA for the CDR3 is TGTGCCAGCAGTCCGGGACAGGGTTTGTCGCAGTGTTTT.

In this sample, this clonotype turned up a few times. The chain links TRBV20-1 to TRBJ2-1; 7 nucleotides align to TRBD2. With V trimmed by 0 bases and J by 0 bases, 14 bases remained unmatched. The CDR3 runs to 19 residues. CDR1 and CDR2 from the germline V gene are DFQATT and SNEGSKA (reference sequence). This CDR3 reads CSARDPAGVGGSSYNEQFF. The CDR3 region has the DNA TGCAGTGCTAGAGATCCCGCCGGTGTGGGGGGGTCCTCCTACAATGAGCAGTTCTTC.

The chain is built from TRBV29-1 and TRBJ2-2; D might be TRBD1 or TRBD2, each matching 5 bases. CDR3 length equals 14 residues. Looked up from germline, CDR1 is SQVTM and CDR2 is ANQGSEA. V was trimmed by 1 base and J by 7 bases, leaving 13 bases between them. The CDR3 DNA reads TGCAGCGTTGAAGTTGGGGGATTCGGCGGGGAGCTGTTTTTT. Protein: CSVEVGGFGGELFF.

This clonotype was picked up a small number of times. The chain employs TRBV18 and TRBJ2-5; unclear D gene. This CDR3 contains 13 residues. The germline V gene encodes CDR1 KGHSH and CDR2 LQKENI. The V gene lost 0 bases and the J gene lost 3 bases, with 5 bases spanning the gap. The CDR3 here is CASSPPVKETQYF. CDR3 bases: TGTGCCAGCTCACCACCGGTGAAAGAGACCCAGTACTTC.

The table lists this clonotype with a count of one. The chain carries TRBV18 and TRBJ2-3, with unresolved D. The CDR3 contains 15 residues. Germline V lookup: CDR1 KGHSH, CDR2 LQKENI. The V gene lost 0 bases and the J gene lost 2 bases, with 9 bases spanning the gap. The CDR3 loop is CASSPPLLATDTQYF. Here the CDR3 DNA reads TGTGCCAGCTCACCACCGCTACTCGCCACAGATACGCAGTATTTT.

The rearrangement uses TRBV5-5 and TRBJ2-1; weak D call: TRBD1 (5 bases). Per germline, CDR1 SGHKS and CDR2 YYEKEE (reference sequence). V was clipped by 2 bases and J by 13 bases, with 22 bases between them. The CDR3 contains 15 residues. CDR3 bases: TGTGCCAGCAGCTTCGGAAAACAGGACAAAGAGACCCAGTTCTTC. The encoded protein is CASSFGKQDKETQFF. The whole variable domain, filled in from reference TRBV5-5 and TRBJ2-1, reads DAGVTQSPTHLIKTRGQQVTLRCSPISGHKSVSWYQQVLGQGPQFIFQYYEKEERGRGNFPDRFSARQFPNYSSELNVNALLLGDSALYLCASSFGKQDKETQFFGPGTRLTVL.

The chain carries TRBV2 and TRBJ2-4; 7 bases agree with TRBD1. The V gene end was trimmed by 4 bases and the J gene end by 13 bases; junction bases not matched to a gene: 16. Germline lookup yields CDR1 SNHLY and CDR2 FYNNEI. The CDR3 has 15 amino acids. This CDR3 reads CASSVDRTTYNEQYF. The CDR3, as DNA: TGTGCCAGCAGTGTGGACAGGACCACTTACAATGAGCAGTACTTC. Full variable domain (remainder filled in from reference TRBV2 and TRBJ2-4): EPEVTQTPSHQVTQMGQEVILRCVPISNHLYFYWYRQILGQKVEFLVSFYNNEISEKSEIFDDQFSVERPDGSNFTLKIRSTKLEDSAMYFCASSVDRTTYNEQYFGAGTRLSVL.

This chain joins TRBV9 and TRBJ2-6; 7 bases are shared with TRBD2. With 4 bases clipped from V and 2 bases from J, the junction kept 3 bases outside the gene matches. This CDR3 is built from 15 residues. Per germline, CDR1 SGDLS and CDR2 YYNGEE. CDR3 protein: CASSFAGAGANVLTF. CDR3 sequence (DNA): TGTGCCAGCAGCTTTGCGGGGGCTGGGGCCAACGTCCTGACTTTC.

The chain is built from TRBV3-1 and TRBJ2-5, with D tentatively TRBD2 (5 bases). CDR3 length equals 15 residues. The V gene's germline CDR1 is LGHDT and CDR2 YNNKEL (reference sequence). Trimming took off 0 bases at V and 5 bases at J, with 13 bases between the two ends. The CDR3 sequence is CASSQDSARRETQYF. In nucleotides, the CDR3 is TGTGCCAGCAGCCAAGATAGCGCCCGAAGGGAGACCCAGTACTTC.

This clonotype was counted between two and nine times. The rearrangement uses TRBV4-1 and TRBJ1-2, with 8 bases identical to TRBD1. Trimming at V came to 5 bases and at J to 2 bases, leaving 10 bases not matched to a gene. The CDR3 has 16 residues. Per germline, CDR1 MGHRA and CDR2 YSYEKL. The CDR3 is CASSLVWDRMNYGYTF. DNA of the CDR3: TGCGCCAGCAGCTTGGTTTGGGACAGGATGAACTATGGCTACACCTTC.

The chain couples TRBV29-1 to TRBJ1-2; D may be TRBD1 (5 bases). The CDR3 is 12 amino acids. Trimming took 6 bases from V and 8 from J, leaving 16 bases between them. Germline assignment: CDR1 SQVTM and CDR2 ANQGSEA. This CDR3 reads CSVQSGGSGYTF. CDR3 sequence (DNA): TGCAGCGTCCAATCCGGGGGGAGCGGCTACACCTTC.

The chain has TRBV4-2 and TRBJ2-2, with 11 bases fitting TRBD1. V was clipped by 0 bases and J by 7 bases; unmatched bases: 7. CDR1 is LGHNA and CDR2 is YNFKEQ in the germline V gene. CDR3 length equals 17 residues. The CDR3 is CASSQDPGQGAGGELFF. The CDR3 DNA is TGTGCCAGCAGCCAAGACCCCGGACAGGGGGCGGGCGGGGAGCTGTTTTTT.

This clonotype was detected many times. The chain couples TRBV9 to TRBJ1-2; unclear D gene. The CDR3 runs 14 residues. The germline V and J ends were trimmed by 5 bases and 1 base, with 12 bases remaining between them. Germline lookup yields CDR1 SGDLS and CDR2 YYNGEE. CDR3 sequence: CASSHGSDNYGYTF. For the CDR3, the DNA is TGTGCCAGCAGTCACGGGTCCGATAACTATGGCTACACCTTC.

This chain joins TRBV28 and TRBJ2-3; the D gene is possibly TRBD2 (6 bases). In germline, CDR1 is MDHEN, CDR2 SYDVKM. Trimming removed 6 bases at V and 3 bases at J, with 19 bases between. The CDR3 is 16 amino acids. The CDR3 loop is CASSSHPGLRTDTQYF. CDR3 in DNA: TGTGCCAGCAGCTCCCATCCGGGACTGAGGACAGATACGCAGTATTTT.

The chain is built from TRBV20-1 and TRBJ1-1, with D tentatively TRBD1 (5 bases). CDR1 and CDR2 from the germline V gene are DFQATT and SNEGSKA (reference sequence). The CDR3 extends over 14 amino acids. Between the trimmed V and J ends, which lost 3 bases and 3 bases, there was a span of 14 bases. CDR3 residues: CSARGRAGDTEAFF. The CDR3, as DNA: TGCAGTGCTAGGGGGCGCGCGGGCGACACTGAAGCTTTCTTT.

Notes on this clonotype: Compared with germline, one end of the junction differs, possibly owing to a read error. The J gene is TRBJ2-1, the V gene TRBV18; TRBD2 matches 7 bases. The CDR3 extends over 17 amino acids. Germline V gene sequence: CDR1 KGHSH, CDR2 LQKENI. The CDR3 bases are TGTGCCGGCTCACCACCGAAAAGCGGGATCGCCCACAATGAGCAGTTCTTC. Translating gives CAGSPPKSGIAHNEQFF.

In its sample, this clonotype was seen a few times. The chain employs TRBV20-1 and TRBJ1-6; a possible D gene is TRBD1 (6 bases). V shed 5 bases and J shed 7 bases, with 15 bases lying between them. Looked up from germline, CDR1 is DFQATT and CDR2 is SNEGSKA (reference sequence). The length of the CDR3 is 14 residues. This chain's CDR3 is CSAGNRAANSPLHF. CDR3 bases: TGCAGTGCTGGAAACAGGGCGGCGAATTCACCCCTCCACTTT.

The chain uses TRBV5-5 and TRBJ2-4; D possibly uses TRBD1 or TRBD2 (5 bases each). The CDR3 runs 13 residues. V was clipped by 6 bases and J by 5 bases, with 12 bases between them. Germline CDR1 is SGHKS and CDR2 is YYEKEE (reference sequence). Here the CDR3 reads CASNPGRENIQYF. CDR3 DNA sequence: TGTGCCAGCAATCCAGGGCGGGAAAACATTCAGTACTTC.

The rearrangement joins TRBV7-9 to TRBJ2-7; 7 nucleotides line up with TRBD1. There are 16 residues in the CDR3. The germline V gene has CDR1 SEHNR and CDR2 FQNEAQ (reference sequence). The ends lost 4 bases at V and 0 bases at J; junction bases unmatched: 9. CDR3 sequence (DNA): TGTGCCAGCAGCTGGGGACAGATACTCAGCTCCTACGAGCAGTACTTC. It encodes CASSWGQILSSYEQYF. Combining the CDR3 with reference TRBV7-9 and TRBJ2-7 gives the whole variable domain DTGVSQNPRHKITKRGQNVTFRCDPISEHNRLYWYRQTLGQGPEFLTYFQNEAQLEKSRLLSDRFSAERPKGSFSTLEIQRTEQGDSAMYLCASSWGQILSSYEQYFGPGTRLTVT.